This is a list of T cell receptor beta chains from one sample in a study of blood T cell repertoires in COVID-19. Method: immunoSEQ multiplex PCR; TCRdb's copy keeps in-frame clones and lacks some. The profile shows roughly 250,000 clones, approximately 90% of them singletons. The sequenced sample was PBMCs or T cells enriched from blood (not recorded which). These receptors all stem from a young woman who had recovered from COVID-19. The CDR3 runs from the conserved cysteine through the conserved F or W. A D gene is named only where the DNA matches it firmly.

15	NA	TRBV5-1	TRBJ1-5	CASSLSPGGNQPQHF
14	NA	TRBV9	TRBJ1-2	CASNRDIPNYGYTF
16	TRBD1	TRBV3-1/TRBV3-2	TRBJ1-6	CASSQVSGGYNSPLHF
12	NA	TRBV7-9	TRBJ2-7	CASSQTVYEQYF
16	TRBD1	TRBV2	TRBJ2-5	CASRTRTGVGQETQYF
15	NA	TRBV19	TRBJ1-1	CASRDLGGSYTEAFF
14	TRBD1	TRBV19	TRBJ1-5	CASRDRAHNQPQHF
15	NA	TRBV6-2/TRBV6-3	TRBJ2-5	CASSYVSAGQETQYF
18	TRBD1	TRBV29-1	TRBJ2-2	CSVAFRAPGGANTGELFF
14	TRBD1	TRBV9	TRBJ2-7	CASSITGGSYEQYF
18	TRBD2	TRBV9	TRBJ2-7	CASSVDGGGQGGSYEQYF
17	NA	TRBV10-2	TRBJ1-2	CASSDPFDSELNYGYTF
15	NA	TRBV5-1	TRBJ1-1	CASSLDRSMNTEAFF
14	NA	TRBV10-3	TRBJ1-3	CAISEFTGRDTIYF
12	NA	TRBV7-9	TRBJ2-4	CASSFLGDIQYF
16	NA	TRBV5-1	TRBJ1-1	CASSFGAQGPTHEAFF
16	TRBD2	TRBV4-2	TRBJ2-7	CASSQVGTGGGYEQYF
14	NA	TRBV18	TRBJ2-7	CASSPTQSSYEQYF
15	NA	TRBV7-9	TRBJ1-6	CASSTTKEPNSPLHF
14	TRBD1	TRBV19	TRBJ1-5	CAKALDRGNQPQHF
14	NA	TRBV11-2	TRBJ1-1	CASSLEAANTEAFF
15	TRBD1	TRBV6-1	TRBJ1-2	CASSETRTGQEGYTF
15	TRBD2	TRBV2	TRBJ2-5	CATQRNSGGQETQYF
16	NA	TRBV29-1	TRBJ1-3	CSVEDWDTGSGNTIYF
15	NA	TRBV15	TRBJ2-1	CATSRVSGVNNEQFF
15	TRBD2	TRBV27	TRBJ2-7	CARDGGGDFPYEQYF
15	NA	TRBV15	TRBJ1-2	CATSHHRSGDYGYTF
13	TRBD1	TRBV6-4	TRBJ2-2	CASGTGGTGELFF
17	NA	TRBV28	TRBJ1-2	CASSFSFSSQLNYGYTF
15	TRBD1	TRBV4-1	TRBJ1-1	CASSQGGQGNTEAFF
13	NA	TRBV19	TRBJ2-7	CASSTPDSWEQYF
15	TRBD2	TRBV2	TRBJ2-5	CASSERFSGEETQYF
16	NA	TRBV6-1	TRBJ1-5	CASSESLAHSNQPQHF
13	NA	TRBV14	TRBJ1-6	CASSSVQGSPLHF
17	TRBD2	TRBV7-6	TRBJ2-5	CASSLGLAGGRQETQYF
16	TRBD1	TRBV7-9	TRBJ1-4	CASSRETGVPNEKLFF
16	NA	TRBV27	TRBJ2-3	CASNPPGLRRPDTQYF
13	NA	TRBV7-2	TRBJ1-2	CASSKDPMGGYTF
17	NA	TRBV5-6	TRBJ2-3	CASSLLLAGPSTDTQYF
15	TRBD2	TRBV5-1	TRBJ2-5	CASSNGLAGWETQYF
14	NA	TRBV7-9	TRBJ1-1	CASSLGRVNTEAFF
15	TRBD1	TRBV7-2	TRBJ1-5	CASSQDRDLGQPQHF
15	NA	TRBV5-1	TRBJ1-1	CASSLTDNRVSEAFF
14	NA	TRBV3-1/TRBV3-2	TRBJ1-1	CASGIQGGDTEAFF
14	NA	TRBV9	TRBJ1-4	CASSTGGVREKLFF
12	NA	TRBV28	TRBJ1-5	CASQQVHQPQHF
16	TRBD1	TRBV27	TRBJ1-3	CASSFSGGNSGNTIYF
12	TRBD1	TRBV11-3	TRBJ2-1	CASSLAGTAQFF
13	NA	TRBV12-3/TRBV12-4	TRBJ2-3	CASTLTDTDTQYF
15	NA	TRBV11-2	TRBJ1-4	CASSPPGGGNEKLFF
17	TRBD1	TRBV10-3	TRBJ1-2	CAIRRQGRPTNDYGYTF
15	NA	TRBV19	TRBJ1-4	CASSASGTINEKLFF
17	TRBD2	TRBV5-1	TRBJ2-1	CASSLSSGGASYNEQFF
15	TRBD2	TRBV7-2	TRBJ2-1	CASSLEAGGPHEQFF
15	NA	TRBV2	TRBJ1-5	CASTLPDRLNQPQHF
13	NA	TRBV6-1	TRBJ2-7	CASSEGAAGEQYF
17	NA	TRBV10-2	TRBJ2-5	CASSSRLGALIQETQYF
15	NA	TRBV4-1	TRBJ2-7	CASSQDPTFTYEQYF
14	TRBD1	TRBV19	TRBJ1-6	CASSLDRGSSPLHF